Below are 12 T cell receptor beta chains sequenced from a single sample in a study of blood T cell repertoires in COVID-19. Generated by immunoSEQ multiplex PCR, the TCRdb table keeps only in-frame clones and is missing some. The profile covers a few hundred thousand clones, with around 82% appearing a single time and 7.4% taken by the ten largest. Material for sequencing was PBMCs or T cells enriched from blood (not recorded which). These receptors originate from a woman in her thirties or forties with acute COVID-19.

The gene calls are TRBV18 and TRBJ2-7; weak D call: TRBD1 (6 bases). V gave up 0 bases and J gave up 6 bases, with 15 bases separating them. This CDR3 contains 15 residues. Germline V lookup: CDR1 KGHSH, CDR2 LQKENI. The CDR3 bases are TGTGCCAGCTCACCACCCAACGTGGGGGCTCTCGAGCAGTACTTC. It encodes CASSPPNVGALEQYF. The whole variable domain, remainder taken from reference TRBV18 and TRBJ2-7, is NAGVMQNPRHLVRRRGQEARLRCSPMKGHSHVYWYRQLPEEGLKFMVYLQKENIIDESGMPKERFSAEFPKEGPSILRIQQVVRGDSAAYFCASSPPNVGALEQYFGPGTRLTVT.

This chain links TRBV7-2 with TRBJ2-7; 10 bases align to TRBD1. In germline, CDR1 is SGHTA, CDR2 FQGNSA. There are 17 residues in the CDR3. V shed 2 bases and J 3 bases; nucleotides not matched to a gene: 10. The CDR3 is CASSLSETGGGYYEQYF. The CDR3 region has the DNA TGTGCCAGCAGCTTATCAGAGACAGGGGGCGGATACTACGAGCAGTACTTC.

The chain uses TRBV6-1 and TRBJ1-1; a possible D gene is TRBD1 (6 bases). The CDR3 covers 14 residues. Per germline, CDR1 MNHNS and CDR2 SASEGT. Trimming stripped 2 bases from V and 4 bases from J, with 11 bases between. CDR3 DNA sequence: TGTGCCAGCAGTGAATTCGGCAGGGGCACTGAAGCTTTCTTT. Its protein product is CASSEFGRGTEAFF.

J is TRBJ1-5 and V is TRBV19; a weak D match, TRBD1 (5 bases). Germline V gene lookup returns CDR1 LNHDA and CDR2 SQIVND (reference sequence). This CDR3 contains 16 residues. The V end lost 9 bases, the J end lost 3 bases, and 21 bases lay between the germline ends. The CDR3 sequence: CASQVGQGRSNQPQHF. CDR3 sequence (DNA): TGTGCCAGCCAAGTGGGGCAGGGTCGGTCCAATCAGCCCCAGCATTTT.

This chain uses TRBV5-4 with TRBJ2-1; TRBD2 is a possible D gene (6 bases). There are 16 residues in the CDR3. Trimming took 3 bases from V and 7 from J, leaving 20 bases between them. The germline V gene has CDR1 SGHNT and CDR2 YYREEE (reference sequence). Here the CDR3 reads CASSSWVGDGLNEQFF. DNA for the CDR3: TGTGCCAGCAGCTCTTGGGTCGGGGACGGACTAAATGAGCAGTTCTTC.

The V call is TRBV5-4, the J call TRBJ1-2, with 8 bases matching TRBD1. With V trimmed by 5 bases and J by 12 bases, 9 bases remained unmatched. Germline V gene lookup returns CDR1 SGHNT and CDR2 YYREEE (reference sequence). This CDR3 contains 12 residues. DNA of the CDR3: TGTGCCAGCAGTCCTTGGCAGGGGGCTGACACCTTC. This codes for CASSPWQGADTF.

Only a few counts were recorded for this clone. The gene calls are TRBV28 and TRBJ1-1; 9 nucleotides align to TRBD1. The trim removed 3 bases at V and 2 bases at J, leaving 1 base unmatched. CDR3 length equals 14 residues. Germline V lookup: CDR1 MDHEN, CDR2 SYDVKM. The CDR3 DNA sequence: TGTGCCAGCAGTTTGGGACAGGGAAACACTGAAGCTTTCTTT. Its translation: CASSLGQGNTEAFF.

The rearrangement uses TRBV20-1 and TRBJ2-3; D uncertain. V lost 3 bases to trimming and J lost 2 bases, with 6 bases between them. Germline CDR1 is DFQATT and CDR2 is SNEGSKA (reference sequence). This CDR3 is 12 amino acids long. The CDR3, as DNA: TGCAGTGCTAGTGATTACACAGATACGCAGTATTTT. This encodes CSASDYTDTQYF.

The chain links TRBV28 to TRBJ1-2, with 10 bases matching TRBD1. This CDR3 has 13 amino acids. The V segment lost 6 bases and the J segment 8 bases; nucleotides outside the gene matches: 6. The germline V gene has CDR1 MDHEN and CDR2 SYDVKM. Here the CDR3 DNA reads TGTGCCAGCAGGGCGACAGGGGGCCAGGGCTACACCTTC. Protein product: CASRATGGQGYTF.

The genes are TRBV18 and TRBJ2-2; 8 positions match TRBD1. The CDR3 is 14 amino acids. The ends lost 5 bases at V and 6 bases at J; junction bases unmatched: 5. The V gene's germline CDR1 is KGHSH and CDR2 LQKENI. This CDR3 reads CASSFRQGSGELFF. In DNA form, the CDR3 reads TGTGCCAGCTCATTTCGACAGGGGTCCGGGGAGCTGTTTTTT.

J is TRBJ2-7 and V is TRBV4-3, with TRBD1 matching over 8 bases. This CDR3 region has 15 residues. CDR1 LGHNA and CDR2 YSLEER come from the germline V gene. With 0 bases clipped from V and 3 bases from J, the junction kept 4 bases outside the gene matches. The CDR3 sequence is CASSQDTGGGYEQYF. CDR3 bases: TGCGCCAGCAGCCAAGATACAGGGGGAGGCTACGAGCAGTACTTC.

V and J are TRBV18 and TRBJ1-5; weak D call: TRBD1 (6 bases). The V end was cut by 3 bases, the J end by 3 bases, with 12 bases between. This CDR3 contains 15 residues. Germline V gene lookup returns CDR1 KGHSH and CDR2 LQKENI. CDR3 nucleotide sequence: TGTGCCAGCTCACCGCAGGGGACGAACAATCAGCCCCAGCATTTT. It encodes CASSPQGTNNQPQHF.